This TCR beta chain was sequenced in a study of T cell repertoires in cytomegalovirus infection. TCRdb reprocessed the reads with MiXCR, giving one entry per CDR3 protein. The table has under 850,000 distinct CDR3 sequences, around a third seen once; the top ten hold 15% to 20%. Comments on this clonotype: Antigen specificity is unknown. This may stem from a read error, because a much larger clone lies one nucleotide away.

This CDR3 has 16 residues. With 1 base clipped from V and 6 bases from J, the junction kept 9 bases outside the gene matches. The germline V gene has CDR1 SGHTA and CDR2 FQGNSA. The chain recombines TRBV7-2 with TRBJ2-1, with 7 positions matching TRBD2. This TCR was recovered from a human donor in good health (CMV status not recorded). Some clones in this sample may be carry-over from other donors' samples. The sample in question was cultured PBMCs, obtained from culture after CMV antigen stimulation. In nucleotides, the CDR3 is TGTGCCAGCAGCTTAGGCTGGCTATCGGGAGGCAATGAGCAGTTCTTC. Translating gives CASSLGWLSGGNEQFF.